The following is a T cell receptor beta chain sequence with its context. Its antigen is undetermined. A read error may be the cause here, since a much bigger clone is one base away. What was amplified from RNA transcripts were TCR beta CDR3 regions. The TCR CDR3 first-round RT-PCR relied on the HTBI primer set. MiXCR, applied by TCRdb to the multiplex PCR reads, yields one record per CDR3 protein. The sample carries hundreds of thousands of distinct CDR3 sequences, about a sixth recorded once. This entry belongs to a study of T cells in Graves' hyperthyroidism and ophthalmopathy. Germline loops: CDR1 MNHNS, CDR2 SASEGT. The CDR3 has 11 residues. The ends were cut back, 3 bases at V and 10 bases at J, with 4 bases in the middle. Study-level results: Most clonotypes expanded in thyroid above 0.001 were likewise present in blood. Ophthalmopathy stood apart from stable hyperthyroidism in a 13 V-J model.

The rearrangement joins TRBV6-1 to TRBJ1-6; D remains unclear. The clonotype originates from a woman in her sixties or seventies with Graves' ophthalmopathy. Sequencing was carried out using blood. The CDR3 coding sequence is TGTGCCAGCAGTGAGAACTCACCCCTCCACTTT. Translation: CASSENSPLHF.